This T cell receptor (beta chain) was obtained from a study of T-cell reconstitution after alpha-beta-depleted transplantation in children. This clonotype has more than one count but fewer than ten. Its antigen is unknown. Preparation of the TCRbeta library was carried out with unique molecular identifiers. TCRdb ran MiXCR on the PCR reads and lists one entry per CDR3 protein. The table records about 210,000 distinct CDR3 sequences, 17% of them present only once. Whole-study findings and limits: Approximately two months post-transplant, alpha-beta T cells reportedly originated from several hundred expanded graft clones. One year after transplant, T-cell counts and diversity came mostly from newly produced T cells.

The sequenced sample was PBMCs, mostly from graft donor cells, obtained 360 days after TCRalphabeta/CD19-depleted stem cell transplant. This sequence was found in a male patient between 2 and 15 years old who had a stem cell transplant for acute lymphoblastic leukemia, so the T cells may come from the graft donor.

The CDR3 DNA is TGTGCCAGCAGCCATATTAGCGGGAGTTCCCACGAGCAGTACTTC. It encodes CASSHISGSSHEQYF. The chain joins TRBV7-9 to TRBJ2-7; 9 bases match TRBD2. The CDR3 has 15 residues. After removal of 5 bases from V and 5 bases from J, the junction contained 10 bases not matched to a gene. Germline V gives CDR1 SEHNR, CDR2 FQNEAQ (reference sequence).